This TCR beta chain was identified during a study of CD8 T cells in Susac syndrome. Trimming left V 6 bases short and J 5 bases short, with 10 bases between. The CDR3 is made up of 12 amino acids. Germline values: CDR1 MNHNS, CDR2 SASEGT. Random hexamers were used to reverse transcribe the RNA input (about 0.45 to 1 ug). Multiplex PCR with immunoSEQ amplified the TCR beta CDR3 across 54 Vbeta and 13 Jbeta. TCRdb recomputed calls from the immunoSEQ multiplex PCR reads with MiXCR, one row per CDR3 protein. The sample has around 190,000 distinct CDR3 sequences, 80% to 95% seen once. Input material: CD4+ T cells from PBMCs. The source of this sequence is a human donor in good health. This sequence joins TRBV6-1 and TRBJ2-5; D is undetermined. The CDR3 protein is CASSRSGETQYF. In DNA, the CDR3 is TGTGCCAGCAGCCGCAGTGGGGAGACCCAGTACTTC.